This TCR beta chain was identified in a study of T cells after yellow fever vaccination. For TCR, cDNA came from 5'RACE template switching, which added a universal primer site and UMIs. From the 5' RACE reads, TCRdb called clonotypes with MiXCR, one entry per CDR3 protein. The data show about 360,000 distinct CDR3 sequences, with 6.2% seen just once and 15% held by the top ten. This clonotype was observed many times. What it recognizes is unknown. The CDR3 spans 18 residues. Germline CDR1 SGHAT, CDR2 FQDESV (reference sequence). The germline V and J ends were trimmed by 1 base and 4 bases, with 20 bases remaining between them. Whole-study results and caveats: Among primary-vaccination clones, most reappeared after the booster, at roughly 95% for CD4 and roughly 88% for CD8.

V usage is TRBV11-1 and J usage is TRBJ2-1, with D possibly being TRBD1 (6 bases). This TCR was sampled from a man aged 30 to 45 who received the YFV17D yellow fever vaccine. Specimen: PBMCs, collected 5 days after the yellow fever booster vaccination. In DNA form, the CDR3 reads TGTGCCAGCAGCTTAGGTCGACAGGTCCGAACCGTGTACAATGAGCAGTTCTTC. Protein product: CASSLGRQVRTVYNEQFF. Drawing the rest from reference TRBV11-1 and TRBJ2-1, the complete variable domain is EAEVAQSPRYKITEKSQAVAFWCDPISGHATLYWYRQILGQGPELLVQFQDESVVDDSQLPKDRFSAERLKGVDSTLKIQPAELGDSAMYLCASSLGRQVRTVYNEQFFGPGTRLTVL.